This T cell receptor beta chain emerged from a study of blood T cells in healthy people across ages. Study-level results: Diversity estimated from one million T cells was considered an underestimate.

A remark on this clonotype: Antigen unknown.

A J-beta primer mix and a sample-barcoded 5' primer were used in a second PCR of about 7 to 12 cycles. Each cDNA was tagged by a template-switch adaptor containing 12 random nucleotides. Every individual sample yielded 2.5 million or more paired-end reads (each containing CDR3). TCRdb used MiXCR to reprocess the 5' RACE reads, holding one entry per CDR3 protein. This sample carries 850,000 to 1,000,000 distinct CDR3 sequences, roughly 51% of them seen once, and the ten largest clones take 20% to 25%. V was pared by 6 bases and J by 0 bases, with 12 bases between. The V gene's germline CDR1 is KGHSH and CDR2 LQKENI. CDR3 size: 15 residues.

The sample taken for sequencing was blood. The clonotype was recovered from a woman aged 55-69 years in good health. This chain joins TRBV18 and TRBJ2-4; perhaps D is TRBD1 or TRBD2 (6 bases each). CDR3 sequence (DNA): TGTGCCAGCTCCGCGGAGGGGGTAGCCAAAAACATTCAGTACTTC. Translation: CASSAEGVAKNIQYF.